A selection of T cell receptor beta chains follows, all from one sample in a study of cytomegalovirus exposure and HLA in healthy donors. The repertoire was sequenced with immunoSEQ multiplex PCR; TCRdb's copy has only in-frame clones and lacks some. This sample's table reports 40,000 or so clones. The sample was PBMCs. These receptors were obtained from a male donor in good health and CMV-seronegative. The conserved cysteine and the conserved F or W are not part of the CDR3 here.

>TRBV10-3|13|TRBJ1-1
AISDPGRQDTEAF
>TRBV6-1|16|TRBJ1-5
ASSEGGTGIYSNQPQH
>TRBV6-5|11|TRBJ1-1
ASEQGKNTEAF
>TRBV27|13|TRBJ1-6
ASRTLSSYNSPLH
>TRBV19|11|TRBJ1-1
ASSPLLSTEAF
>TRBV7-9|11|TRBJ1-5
ASSLGGVRPQH
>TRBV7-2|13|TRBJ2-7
ASSPTPGQGHEQY
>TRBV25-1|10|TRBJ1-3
ASHNSGNTIY
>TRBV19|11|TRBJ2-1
ASARTGIREQF
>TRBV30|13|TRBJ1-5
AWNPQGANNQPQH
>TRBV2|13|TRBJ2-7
ASSPRQATTYEQY
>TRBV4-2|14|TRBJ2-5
ASSQEEAGGGETQY
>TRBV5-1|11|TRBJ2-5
ASRQGARETQY
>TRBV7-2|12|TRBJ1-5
ASSFGGTGQPQH
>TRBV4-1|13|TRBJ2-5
ASSQEAGESKTQY
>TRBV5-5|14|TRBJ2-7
ASSLSIQGGNYEQY
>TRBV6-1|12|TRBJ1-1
ASSERGRNTEAF
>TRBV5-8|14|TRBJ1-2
ASSLMGTITNYGYT
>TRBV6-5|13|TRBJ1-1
ASSYHPRGVAEAF
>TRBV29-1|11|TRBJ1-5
SVAGPGNQPQH
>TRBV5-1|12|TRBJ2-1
ASHRSGEGNEQF
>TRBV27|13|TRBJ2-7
ASSLETGTTYEQY
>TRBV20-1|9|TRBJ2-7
SAYDSYEQY
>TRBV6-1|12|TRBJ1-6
ASSGGTDNSPLH
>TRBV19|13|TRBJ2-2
ASSITVSGTGELF
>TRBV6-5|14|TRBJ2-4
ASSYSGGSAKNIQY
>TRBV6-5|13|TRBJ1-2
ASSLGQGRTYGYT
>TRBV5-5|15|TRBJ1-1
ASSHLPTQGSNTEAF
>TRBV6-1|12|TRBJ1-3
ASRRDNSGNTIY
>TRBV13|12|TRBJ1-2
ASSFLQGSGGYT
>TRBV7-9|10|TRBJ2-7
AGVAYAYEQY
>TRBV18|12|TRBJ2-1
ASSPGTGYNEQF
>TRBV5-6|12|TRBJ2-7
ASSLGAGGDEQY
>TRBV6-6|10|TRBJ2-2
ASSSSSGELF
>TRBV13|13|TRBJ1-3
ASSSDRGSGNTIY
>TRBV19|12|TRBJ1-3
ASNFRHSGNTIY
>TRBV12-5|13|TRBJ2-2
ASGLYRGQTGELF
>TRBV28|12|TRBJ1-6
ASSPGVWNSPLH
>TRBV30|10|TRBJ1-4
AWIVPYEKLF
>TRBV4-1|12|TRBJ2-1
ASSQGRLDFREF
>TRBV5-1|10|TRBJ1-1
ASSPREGAAF
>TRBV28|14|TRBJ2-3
ASSLVGRASTDTQY
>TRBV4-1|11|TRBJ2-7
ASSQAGLNEQY
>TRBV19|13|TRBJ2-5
ASSRVAGAQETQY
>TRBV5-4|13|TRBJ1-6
ASSLGGQLNSPLH
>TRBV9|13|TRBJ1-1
ASSVRDRINTEAF
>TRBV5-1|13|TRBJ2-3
ASSFIGGVADTQY
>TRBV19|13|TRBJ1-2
ASSTSGSSNYGYT
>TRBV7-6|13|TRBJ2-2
ASSLGTGGSGELF
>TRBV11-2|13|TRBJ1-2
ASSPPGQGANGYT
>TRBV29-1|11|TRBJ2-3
SGRGHRTDTQY
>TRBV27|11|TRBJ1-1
ASRRTGNTEAF
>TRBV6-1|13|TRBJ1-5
ASSERWQGNQPQH
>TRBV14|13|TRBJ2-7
ASSQEVAGPSEQY
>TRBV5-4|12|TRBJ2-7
ASSKRGQVDEQY
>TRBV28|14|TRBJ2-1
ASRGLAGGEYNEQF
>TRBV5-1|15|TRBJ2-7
ASSSGTSGALSYEQY